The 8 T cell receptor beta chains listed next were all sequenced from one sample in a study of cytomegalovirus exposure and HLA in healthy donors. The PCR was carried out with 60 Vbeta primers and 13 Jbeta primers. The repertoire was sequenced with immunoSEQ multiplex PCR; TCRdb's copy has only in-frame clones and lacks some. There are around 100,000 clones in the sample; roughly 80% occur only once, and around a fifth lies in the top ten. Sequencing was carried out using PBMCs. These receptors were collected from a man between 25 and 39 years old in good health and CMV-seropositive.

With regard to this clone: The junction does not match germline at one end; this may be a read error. The chain's CDR3 is CASTELSDTQYF. Written as DNA, the CDR3 is TGTGCCAGCACTGAACTATCAGATACGCAGTATTTT. The chain uses TRBV2 and TRBJ2-3, with no clear D. There are 12 residues in the CDR3. Germline assignment: CDR1 SNHLY and CDR2 FYNNEI. Full variable domain (remainder filled in from reference TRBV2 and TRBJ2-3): EPEVTQTPSHQVTQMGQEVILRCVPISNHLYFYWYRQILGQKVEFLVSFYNNEISEKSEIFDDQFSVERPDGSNFTLKIRSTKLEDSAMYFCASTELSDTQYFGPGTRLTVL.

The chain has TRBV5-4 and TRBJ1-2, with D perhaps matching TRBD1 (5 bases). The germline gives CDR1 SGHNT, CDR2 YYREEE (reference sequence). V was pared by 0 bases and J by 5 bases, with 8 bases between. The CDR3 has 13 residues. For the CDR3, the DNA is TGTGCCAGCAGCTTGGGGGGGACTTATGGCTACACCTTC. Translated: CASSLGGTYGYTF.

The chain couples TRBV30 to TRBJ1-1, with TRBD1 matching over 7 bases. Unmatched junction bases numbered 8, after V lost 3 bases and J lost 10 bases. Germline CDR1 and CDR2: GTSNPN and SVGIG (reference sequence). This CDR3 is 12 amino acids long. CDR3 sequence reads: CAWSEYRGAAFF. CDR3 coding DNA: TGTGCCTGGAGCGAATACAGGGGCGCAGCTTTCTTT. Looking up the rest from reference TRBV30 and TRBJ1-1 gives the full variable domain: SQTIHQWPATLVQPVGSPLSLECTVEGTSNPNLYWYRQAAGRGLQLLFYSVGIGQISSEVPQNLSASRPQDRQFILSSKKLLLSDSGFYLCAWSEYRGAAFFGQGTRLTVV.

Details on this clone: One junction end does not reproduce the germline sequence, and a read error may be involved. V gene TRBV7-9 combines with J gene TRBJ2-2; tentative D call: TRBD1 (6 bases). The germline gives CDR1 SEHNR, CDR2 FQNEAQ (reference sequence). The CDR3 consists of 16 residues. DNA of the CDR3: TGTTCCAGCAGCCCCCCCCAATGGGGGCGCACCGGGGAGCTGTTTTTT. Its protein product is CSSSPPQWGRTGELFF.

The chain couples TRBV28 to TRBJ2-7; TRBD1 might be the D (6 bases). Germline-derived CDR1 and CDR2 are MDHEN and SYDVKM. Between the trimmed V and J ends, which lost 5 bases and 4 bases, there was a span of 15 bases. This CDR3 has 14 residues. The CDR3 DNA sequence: TGTGCCAGCAGTCCGCATTCGGACAGTTACGAGCAGTACTTC. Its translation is CASSPHSDSYEQYF.

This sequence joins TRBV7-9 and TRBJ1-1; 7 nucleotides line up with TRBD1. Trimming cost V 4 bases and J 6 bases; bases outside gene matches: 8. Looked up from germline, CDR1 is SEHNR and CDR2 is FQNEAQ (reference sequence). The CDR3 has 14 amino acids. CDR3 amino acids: CASSSQGLRPEAFF. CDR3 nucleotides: TGTGCCAGCAGCTCACAGGGGTTACGGCCTGAAGCTTTCTTT.

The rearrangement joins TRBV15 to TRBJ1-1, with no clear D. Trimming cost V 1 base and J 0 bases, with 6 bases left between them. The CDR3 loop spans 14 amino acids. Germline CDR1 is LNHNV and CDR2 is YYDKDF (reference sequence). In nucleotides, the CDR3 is TGTGCCACCAGCAGAGGACTCATGAACACTGAAGCTTTCTTT. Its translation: CATSRGLMNTEAFF.

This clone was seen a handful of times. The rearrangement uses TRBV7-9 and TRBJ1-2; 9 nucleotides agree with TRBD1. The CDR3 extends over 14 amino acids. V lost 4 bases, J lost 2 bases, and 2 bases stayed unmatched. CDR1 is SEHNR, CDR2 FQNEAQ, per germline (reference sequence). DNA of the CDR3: TGTGCCAGCAGCTCCGGGACAGGGAACTATGGCTACACCTTC. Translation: CASSSGTGNYGYTF.